Here is one TCR beta chain with its context. One junction end does not reproduce the germline sequence, and a read error may be involved. The CDR3 extends over 13 amino acids. Germline CDR1 reads SQVTM; CDR2 reads ANQGSEA. RNA totalling roughly 0.45 to 1 ug underwent reverse transcription with random hexamers. An immunoSEQ multiplex PCR amplified TCR beta CDR3 over 54 Vbeta and 13 Jbeta. In TCRdb, the immunoSEQ multiplex PCR reads were re-called with MiXCR into one record per CDR3 protein. The repertoire holds 70,000 or so distinct CDR3 sequences, with roughly 94% as singletons. This record belongs to a study of CD8 T cells in Susac syndrome.

The receptor comes from a human donor with multiple sclerosis. Sequencing input: CD8+ T cells from PBMCs. The rearrangement uses TRBV29-1 and TRBJ2-7; D is uncertain. This CDR3 reads CSVQESSSYEQYF. The DNA of the CDR3 is TGCAGCGTTCAAGAGAGTTCCTCCTACGAGCAGTACTTC.